This entry is about one T cell receptor beta chain. The antigen remains undetermined. The junction does not match germline at one end; this may be a read error. Alongside a J-beta primer mix, a sample-barcoded 5' primer served in a second PCR lasting about 7 to 12 cycles. TCRdb re-analysed the 5' RACE reads in MiXCR, keeping a single row per CDR3 protein. The sample yields approximately 1,100,000 distinct CDR3 sequences, 45% seen once. This entry belongs to a study of blood T cells in healthy people across ages. Study information: The template switching approach captured approximately one barcoded beta molecule for every two T cells. The study's findings and limits: Naive and antigen-experienced cells were not separated, limiting conclusive comparison. The unknown donor CMV status may have confounded expanded clonotype changes.

Extraction yielded at least 5 micrograms of total RNA per sample. The sequence was obtained from a woman in her sixties in good health. Material: blood.

The DNA of the CDR3 is TGTGCCAGCGGCTTTGTCCCCAGCGTTTACTCCTACGAGCAGTACTTC. Translating gives CASGFVPSVYSYEQYF. This sequence joins TRBV11-2 and TRBJ2-7, with unresolved D. CDR1 and CDR2 (germline): SGHAT, FQNNGV. This CDR3 region has 16 residues. Full variable domain (rest looked up from reference TRBV11-2 and TRBJ2-7): EAGVAQSPRYKIIEKRQSVAFWCNPISGHATLYWYQQILGQGPKLLIQFQNNGVVDDSQLPKDRFSAERLKGVDSTLKIQPAKLEDSAVYLCASGFVPSVYSYEQYFGPGTRLTVT.